This entry lists 22 T cell receptor beta chains sequenced from one sample in a study of cytomegalovirus exposure and HLA in healthy donors. With 60 Vbeta and 13 Jbeta primers, the PCR was carried out. Clones were sequenced by immunoSEQ multiplex PCR, and TCRdb holds only the in-frame ones, with some missing. The sample yields around 140,000 clones, about three fifths seen once. Source material: PBMCs. The receptors stem from a male donor in good health and CMV-seronegative.

This clone has a handful of counts. The chain recombines TRBV6-1 with TRBJ1-1; D is perhaps TRBD1 (6 bases). This CDR3 has 13 amino acids. Trimming took 7 bases from V and 4 from J, leaving 13 bases between them. Germline V gene sequence: CDR1 MNHNS, CDR2 SASEGT. The CDR3 DNA reads as TGTGCCAGCACCGGGACAACGGGCACTGAAGCTTTCTTT. It codes for CASTGTTGTEAFF.

The table lists this clone with a few counts. This chain uses TRBV25-1 with TRBJ1-1, with D unresolved. CDR1 and CDR2 from the germline V gene are MGHDK and SYGVNS. This CDR3 region has 14 residues. V lost 6 bases and J 0 bases, leaving 11 bases between the germline ends. CDR3 protein: CASRGDRMNTEAFF. CDR3 nucleotides: TGTGCCAGCAGAGGAGATCGGATGAACACTGAAGCTTTCTTT.

V usage is TRBV9 and J usage is TRBJ2-2; D not certain. CDR3 length equals 15 residues. V was clipped by 0 bases and J by 4 bases, with 10 bases between them. Germline loops: CDR1 SGDLS, CDR2 YYNGEE. Here the CDR3 DNA reads TGTGCCAGCAGCGTAGAAATGCAAGCCACCGGGGAGCTGTTTTTT. It is translated as CASSVEMQATGELFF.

The chain has TRBV5-4 and TRBJ1-2; 10 nucleotides align to TRBD1. Trimming took 0 bases from V and 3 from J; bases not matched to a gene: 2. This CDR3 has 15 residues. Germline loops: CDR1 SGHNT, CDR2 YYREEE (reference sequence). CDR3 bases: TGTGCCAGCAGCTTGGAGGACAGGGGGTACTATGGCTACACCTTC. It translates to CASSLEDRGYYGYTF.

This rearrangement joins TRBV15 to TRBJ1-2; D unresolved. V was clipped by 1 base and J by 1 base, with 4 bases between them. The CDR3 contains 13 residues. Germline CDR1 and CDR2: LNHNV and YYDKDF (reference sequence). The CDR3 region is CATSRADNYGYTF. The DNA of the CDR3 is TGTGCCACCAGCAGAGCAGATAACTATGGCTACACCTTC.

The CDR3, as DNA: TGTGCCACCAGCAGAGATGGTCACAGTTTTTATACGCAGTATTTT. Its protein is CATSRDGHSFYTQYF. The chain combines TRBV15 with TRBJ2-3, with D unclear. The CDR3 consists of 15 residues. Germline CDR1 LNHNV, CDR2 YYDKDF (reference sequence). V dropped 0 bases and J dropped 7 bases, with 14 bases sitting between them.

Note on this clone: Germline is not matched at one junction end, which may reflect a read error. The V call is TRBV15, the J call TRBJ1-5, with 8 bases that match TRBD1. This CDR3 contains 16 residues. Looked up from germline, CDR1 is LNHNV and CDR2 is YYDKDF (reference sequence). In DNA, the CDR3 is TGTGCCACCAGCCGAGACAGGGGAAATAGCAATCAGCCCCAGCATTTT. Its protein product is CATSRDRGNSNQPQHF.

The chain is built from TRBV6-5 and TRBJ1-1; 8 bases align to TRBD1. This CDR3 is built from 14 residues. Per germline, CDR1 MNHEY and CDR2 SVGAGI. J gave up 7 bases and V 5 bases, and 9 bases lay outside the gene matches. As DNA, the CDR3 is TGTGCCAGCAGTAGGACCGGGACAGGAGGTGAAGCTTTCTTT. Translating gives CASSRTGTGGEAFF.

This clone has only a few counts. The gene calls are TRBV9 and TRBJ2-7, with TRBD1 matching over 8 bases. From germline, CDR1 is SGDLS and CDR2 YYNGEE. V dropped 2 bases and J dropped 2; count of bases not matched to a gene: 3. The CDR3 has 14 residues. The CDR3 loop reads CASSVGQAPYEQYF. CDR3 in DNA: TGTGCCAGCAGCGTGGGACAGGCTCCCTACGAGCAGTACTTC.

This rearrangement joins TRBV30 to TRBJ1-3; weak D call: TRBD1 (5 bases). The V end lost 5 bases, the J end lost 3 bases, and 14 bases lay between the germline ends. Per germline, CDR1 GTSNPN and CDR2 SVGIG (reference sequence). The CDR3 has 14 amino acids. The CDR3 sequence is CAWRRRGGGNTIYF. Here the CDR3 DNA reads TGTGCCTGGCGGCGGAGGGGCGGTGGAAACACCATATATTTT.

The chain joins TRBV9 to TRBJ2-2; maybe TRBD1 (9 bases). In germline, CDR1 is SGDLS, CDR2 YYNGEE. Trimming pared 4 bases from V and 2 bases from J, leaving 18 bases between. This CDR3 is 17 amino acids long. In DNA, the CDR3 is TGTGCCAGCAGCACAAGCGGGGGACAGGGTAACACCGGGGAGCTGTTTTTT. Protein sequence: CASSTSGGQGNTGELFF. Combining the CDR3 with reference TRBV9 and TRBJ2-2 gives the whole variable domain DSGVTQTPKHLITATGQRVTLRCSPRSGDLSVYWYQQSLDQGLQFLIQYYNGEERAKGNILERFSAQQFPDLHSELNLSSLELGDSALYFCASSTSGGQGNTGELFFGEGSRLTVL.

This clone was picked up one time. This chain uses TRBV18 with TRBJ2-3, with 9 bases fitting TRBD1. J was trimmed by 0 bases and V by 2 bases; bases with no gene match: 6. The germline V gene has CDR1 KGHSH and CDR2 LQKENI. This CDR3 region has 17 residues. Written as DNA, the CDR3 is TGTGCCAGCTCACCAGGACAGGGGCACTCTAGCACAGATACGCAGTATTTT. Protein: CASSPGQGHSSTDTQYF.

V is TRBV2 and J is TRBJ2-3, with 8 bases lining up with TRBD2. There are 13 residues in the CDR3. Unmatched junction bases numbered 2, after V lost 4 bases and J lost 5 bases. Germline V lookup: CDR1 SNHLY, CDR2 FYNNEI. The CDR3 DNA sequence: TGTGCCAGCAGTGCGGGAGGGATAGATACGCAGTATTTT. Translating it yields CASSAGGIDTQYF.

J is TRBJ2-3 and V is TRBV7-2; D unresolved. Germline assignment: CDR1 SGHTA and CDR2 FQGNSA. V was trimmed by 0 bases and J by 6 bases, leaving 13 bases between them. This CDR3 region has 15 residues. The CDR3 spells CASSLALKVGDTQYF. For the CDR3, the DNA is TGTGCCAGCAGCTTAGCGCTCAAGGTCGGGGATACGCAGTATTTT.

The chain carries TRBV5-1 and TRBJ2-3, with 8 positions matching TRBD1. The V gene's germline CDR1 is SGHRS and CDR2 YFSETQ. CDR3 length equals 16 residues. Trimming took 0 bases from V and 1 from J; bases not matched to a gene: 4. The CDR3 DNA is TGCGCCAGCAGCTTGGGACAGGGGTCGGGCACAGATACGCAGTATTTT. This sequence encodes CASSLGQGSGTDTQYF.

The chain combines TRBV30 with TRBJ1-4; TRBD1 matches at 9 bases. Losses at the gene ends were 5 bases for V and 2 bases for J; bases not matched to a gene: 3. The CDR3 totals 14 residues. CDR1 GTSNPN and CDR2 SVGIG come from the germline V gene (reference sequence). CDR3 protein: CAWGTGRTNEKLFF. The CDR3 DNA reads as TGTGCCTGGGGGACAGGGAGGACTAATGAAAAACTGTTTTTT. Full variable domain (rest looked up from reference TRBV30 and TRBJ1-4): SQTIHQWPATLVQPVGSPLSLECTVEGTSNPNLYWYRQAAGRGLQLLFYSVGIGQISSEVPQNLSASRPQDRQFILSSKKLLLSDSGFYLCAWGTGRTNEKLFFGSGTQLSVL.

V gene TRBV28 combines with J gene TRBJ2-3; TRBD2 matches at 8 bases. CDR1 and CDR2 from the germline V gene are MDHEN and SYDVKM. The CDR3 sequence is 14 residues long. V lost 5 bases to trimming and J lost 6 bases; unmatched junction nucleotides: 7. The chain's CDR3 is CASSPGGAGDTQYF. CDR3 in DNA: TGTGCCAGCAGTCCGGGGGGGGCCGGTGATACGCAGTATTTT.

This sequence joins TRBV5-8 and TRBJ1-6, with D possibly matching TRBD1 (5 bases). There are 15 residues in the CDR3. V was shortened by 4 bases and J by 10 bases, with 18 bases between the two germline ends. Germline assignment: CDR1 SGHTS and CDR2 YDEGEE. The CDR3 sequence is CASSPAGQGDSPLHF. The CDR3 coding sequence is TGTGCCAGCAGCCCGGCTGGTCAGGGTGACTCACCCCTCCACTTT.

This chain uses TRBV5-1 with TRBJ2-5; 8 nucleotides match TRBD2. This CDR3 is built from 16 residues. The V gene end was trimmed by 1 base and the J gene end by 1 base; junction bases not matched to a gene: 6. Germline V CDR1 and CDR2: SGHRS, YFSETQ. The DNA of the CDR3 is TGCGCCAGCAGCTTGAGGTCCGCGGGGGGCCAAGAGACCCAGTACTTC. Protein sequence: CASSLRSAGGQETQYF. The whole variable domain, filled in from reference TRBV5-1 and TRBJ2-5, reads KAGVTQTPRYLIKTRGQQVTLSCSPISGHRSVSWYQQTPGQGLQFLFEYFSETQRNKGNFPGRFSGRQFSNSRSEMNVSTLELGDSALYLCASSLRSAGGQETQYFGPGTRLLVL.

The J gene is TRBJ2-6, the V gene TRBV25-1; D may be TRBD2 (6 bases). CDR1 is MGHDK, CDR2 SYGVNS, per germline. V was cut by 8 bases and J by 0 bases, with 11 bases left in between. The CDR3 has 15 amino acids. The CDR3 protein is CASGGFGSGANVLTF. For the CDR3, the DNA is TGTGCCAGCGGGGGGTTTGGCTCTGGGGCCAACGTCCTGACTTTC. Full variable domain (outside the CDR3, taken from reference TRBV25-1 and TRBJ2-6): EADIYQTPRYLVIGTGKKITLECSQTMGHDKMYWYQQDPGMELHLIHYSYGVNSTEKGDLSSESTVSRIRTEHFPLTLESARPSHTSQYLCASGGFGSGANVLTFGAGSRLTVL.

This clone was detected a few times. V is TRBV25-1 and J is TRBJ2-7; 9 bases map to TRBD1. Trimming at V came to 7 bases and at J to 6 bases, leaving 7 bases not matched to a gene. This CDR3 has 13 amino acids. Germline lookup yields CDR1 MGHDK and CDR2 SYGVNS. For the CDR3, the DNA is TGTGCCAGCACTACAGGGGGCTTTTTCGAGCAGTACTTC. Its translation: CASTTGGFFEQYF.

The rearrangement uses TRBV27 and TRBJ2-7; 11 bases are shared with TRBD1. CDR1 is MNHEY and CDR2 is SMNVEV in the germline V gene (reference sequence). V shed 5 bases, J shed 3 bases, and the junction held 6 bases outside the gene matches. The CDR3 has 15 amino acids. The CDR3: CASSASGTGGYEQYF. CDR3 bases: TGTGCCAGCAGTGCCTCCGGGACAGGGGGCTACGAGCAGTACTTC.